This is a list of T cell receptor beta chains from one sample in a study of identical twins. A single record per CDR3 protein comes from TCRdb applying MiXCR to the 5' RACE reads. The data contain about 200,000 distinct CDR3 sequences, 6% to 7% of them singletons. These same records also appear under a second study, on T cells expressing NK-cell markers.

Sequencing was carried out using CD8+ T cells sorted from blood. The receptors originated from a woman between 18 and 30 years old in good health. Each CDR3 is given with its conserved first and last residue. Size is stated for part of the rows, as once, few or many counts, or as a class when the clone is expanded.

j_gene: TRBJ2-1; v_gene: TRBV12-3/TRBV12-4; abundance: many; CDR3aa: CASSTGANEQFF
j_gene: TRBJ1-5; v_gene: TRBV5-1; abundance: many; CDR3aa: CASSLAPNQPQHF
j_gene: TRBJ2-1; v_gene: TRBV20-1; abundance: many; CDR3aa: CSASSARDDNEQFF
j_gene: TRBJ2-3; v_gene: TRBV6-1; abundance: -; CDR3aa: CASRVAVRSTDTQYF
j_gene: TRBJ1-1; v_gene: TRBV7-9; abundance: few; CDR3aa: CASSDLTTEMNTEAFF
j_gene: TRBJ1-2; v_gene: TRBV20-1; abundance: many; CDR3aa: CSARDQDRGVDWDGYTF
j_gene: TRBJ1-1; v_gene: TRBV5-5; abundance: -; CDR3aa: CASSLGGAGAGEAFF
j_gene: TRBJ2-3; v_gene: TRBV29-1; abundance: few; CDR3aa: CSVGGTDTQYF
j_gene: TRBJ2-2; v_gene: TRBV12-3/TRBV12-4; abundance: -; CDR3aa: CASTLPGEAVTGELFF
j_gene: TRBJ2-2; v_gene: TRBV6-1; abundance: -; CDR3aa: CASSERSVIVGGELFF
j_gene: TRBJ2-3; v_gene: TRBV7-3; abundance: -; CDR3aa: CASAALAGVADTQYF
j_gene: TRBJ2-7; v_gene: TRBV29-1; abundance: few; CDR3aa: CSAEGRSYEQYF
j_gene: TRBJ2-2; v_gene: TRBV7-2; abundance: -; CDR3aa: CASSPPAGELFF
j_gene: TRBJ2-3; v_gene: TRBV7-9; abundance: -; CDR3aa: CASSLGRVADTQYF
j_gene: TRBJ2-7; v_gene: TRBV10-2; abundance: few; CDR3aa: CASGWTVLEQYF
j_gene: TRBJ2-7; v_gene: TRBV29-1; abundance: many; CDR3aa: CSVEGDPRTGLDEQYF
j_gene: TRBJ2-1; v_gene: TRBV7-8; abundance: many; CDR3aa: CASSLLADNNEQFF
j_gene: TRBJ1-5; v_gene: TRBV29-1; abundance: -; CDR3aa: CSALTPQEFGNQPQHF
j_gene: TRBJ1-1; v_gene: TRBV12-3/TRBV12-4; abundance: many; CDR3aa: CASSINSNTEAFF
j_gene: TRBJ1-2; v_gene: TRBV4-3; abundance: few; CDR3aa: CASSQVIAPNYGYTF
j_gene: TRBJ1-5; v_gene: TRBV19; abundance: -; CDR3aa: CASSIKALNQPQHF
j_gene: TRBJ2-3; v_gene: TRBV10-2; abundance: few; CDR3aa: CASSEDRGSTDTQYF
j_gene: TRBJ2-1; v_gene: TRBV7-8; abundance: few; CDR3aa: CASSWGLAGANEQFF
j_gene: TRBJ1-2; v_gene: TRBV12-3/TRBV12-4; abundance: -; CDR3aa: CASSFRGAFNYGYTF
j_gene: TRBJ2-1; v_gene: TRBV5-1; abundance: many; CDR3aa: CASSQGQSSYNEQFF
j_gene: TRBJ2-7; v_gene: TRBV18; abundance: few; CDR3aa: CASCVFSGTGVDEQYF
j_gene: TRBJ2-1; v_gene: TRBV27; abundance: few; CDR3aa: CASNQVAEAYSYNEQFF
j_gene: TRBJ2-1; v_gene: TRBV6-5; abundance: -; CDR3aa: CASSSGPGLAGGSEQFF
j_gene: TRBJ2-7; v_gene: TRBV27; abundance: -; CDR3aa: CASSRGYSYEQYF
j_gene: TRBJ2-1; v_gene: TRBV27; abundance: -; CDR3aa: CASSRQGRHNEQFF
j_gene: TRBJ2-1; v_gene: TRBV6-5; abundance: many; CDR3aa: CASSLSFTNEQFF
j_gene: TRBJ2-7; v_gene: TRBV7-9; abundance: -; CDR3aa: CATTDRVLHYEQYF
j_gene: TRBJ2-7; v_gene: TRBV12-3/TRBV12-4; abundance: -; CDR3aa: CASRGVEQYF
j_gene: TRBJ2-1; v_gene: TRBV4-3; abundance: many; CDR3aa: CASSQDQADYNEQFF
j_gene: TRBJ2-2; v_gene: TRBV3-1; abundance: -; CDR3aa: CASSQEIRERLGGELFF
j_gene: TRBJ2-1; v_gene: TRBV29-1; abundance: few; CDR3aa: CSVDRGTYNEQFF
j_gene: TRBJ2-1; v_gene: TRBV6-5; abundance: few; CDR3aa: CASSYSPDNEQFF
j_gene: TRBJ2-3; v_gene: TRBV15; abundance: few; CDR3aa: CATSRDQGNTQYF
j_gene: TRBJ2-2; v_gene: TRBV12-3/TRBV12-4; abundance: many; CDR3aa: CASSRLAEGTGELFF
j_gene: TRBJ2-1; v_gene: TRBV15; abundance: few; CDR3aa: CATSRERGIGNEQFF
j_gene: TRBJ1-1; v_gene: TRBV6-2/TRBV6-3; abundance: few; CDR3aa: CASSLSIEAFF
j_gene: TRBJ2-2; v_gene: TRBV9; abundance: -; CDR3aa: CASQWEGAGELFF
j_gene: TRBJ2-7; v_gene: TRBV12-3/TRBV12-4; abundance: -; CDR3aa: CASRQGIYEQYF
j_gene: TRBJ2-1; v_gene: TRBV6-1; abundance: -; CDR3aa: CASRRRSGDYNEQFF
j_gene: TRBJ2-4; v_gene: TRBV7-8; abundance: many; CDR3aa: CASSPYITSANIQYF
j_gene: TRBJ2-7; v_gene: TRBV12-3/TRBV12-4; abundance: many; CDR3aa: CASLRDYEQYF
j_gene: TRBJ2-7; v_gene: TRBV12-3/TRBV12-4; abundance: few; CDR3aa: CASSLVGRDYEQYF
j_gene: TRBJ1-4; v_gene: TRBV7-9; abundance: few; CDR3aa: CASSLGGYDEKLFF
j_gene: TRBJ1-1; v_gene: TRBV7-8; abundance: -; CDR3aa: CASSLDEGDLNTEAFF